This T cell receptor (beta chain) was recorded in a study of radiotherapy plus CTLA-4 blockade in lung cancer. Profiling relied on immunoSEQ multiplex PCR, and the TCRdb table lists in-frame clones only, not all of them. The sample comprises 55,000 to 85,000 clones, roughly 76% of which are singletons, and about 15% rests with the top ten. Per germline, CDR1 LGHNA and CDR2 YNFKEQ. The V segment lost 0 bases and the J segment 4 bases; nucleotides outside the gene matches: 4. The CDR3 loop spans 16 amino acids. Sequencing used peripheral blood, obtained from a patient treated with radiotherapy plus ipilimumab. V usage is TRBV4-2 and J usage is TRBJ1-4; TRBD1 matches 8 bases. The source is a human donor with non-small cell lung cancer whose response to radiotherapy plus ipilimumab could not be evaluated. Some clones in this sample may be carry-over from other donors' samples. CDR3 sequence (DNA): TGTGCCAGCAGCCAAGATCCCGGGACAGGTAATGAAAAACTGTTTTTT. The encoded protein is CASSQDPGTGNEKLFF.